One sample yielded the 5 T cell receptor beta chains listed below, sequenced in a study of blood T cell repertoires in COVID-19. Only in-frame clones appear in the TCRdb table, and some are missing; sequencing was by immunoSEQ multiplex PCR. This sample yields 45,000 to 55,000 clones, of which approximately 85% are seen a single time; about 22% belongs to the top ten. Sequences were obtained from peripheral blood. The origin of the receptors is an elderly woman with acute or convalescent COVID-19.

Comments on this clone: Other nucleotide sequences in the sample specify the same CDR3. The chain joins TRBV12-5 to TRBJ2-1; no clear D. Trimming removed 0 bases from V and 3 bases from J, with 6 bases in between. Germline assignment: CDR1 LGHNT and CDR2 FRNRAP. CDR3 length: 14 residues. This CDR3 reads CASGLVTVYNEQFF. The CDR3 DNA sequence: TGTGCTAGTGGTTTGGTAACAGTCTACAATGAGCAGTTCTTC.

This clone was observed a few times. The rearrangement uses TRBV2 and TRBJ2-5; 9 bases line up with TRBD1. Unmatched junction bases numbered 12, after V lost 4 bases and J lost 0 bases. The V gene's germline CDR1 is SNHLY and CDR2 FYNNEI. The CDR3 spans 18 residues. The CDR3 bases are TGTGCCAGCAGTGGAGCGGACAGGGGTTTTAGGGACCAAGAGACCCAGTACTTC. Translation gives CASSGADRGFRDQETQYF. The entire variable domain, with the rest obtained from reference TRBV2 and TRBJ2-5, is as follows: EPEVTQTPSHQVTQMGQEVILRCVPISNHLYFYWYRQILGQKVEFLVSFYNNEISEKSEIFDDQFSVERPDGSNFTLKIRSTKLEDSAMYFCASSGADRGFRDQETQYFGPGTRLLVL.

This clone was observed a single time. This chain uses TRBV6-6 with TRBJ1-5; 7 bases are shared with TRBD1. J lost 5 bases, V lost 6 bases, and 1 base had no gene match. CDR1 is MNHNY, CDR2 SVGAGI, per germline (reference sequence). The CDR3 is 12 residues long. CDR3 DNA sequence: TGTGCCAGCAGAACAGGGGATCAGCCCCAGCATTTT. Its protein product is CASRTGDQPQHF.

The genes are TRBV7-3 and TRBJ2-3, with 14 positions matching TRBD2. V trimming: 3 bases; J trimming: 5 bases; junction bases outside the gene matches: 4. The germline V gene has CDR1 SGHTA and CDR2 FQGTGA. The CDR3 consists of 16 residues. The CDR3 DNA is TGTGCCAGCAGCTTGTACGGGACTAGCGGGAGAGATACGCAGTATTTT. It specifies CASSLYGTSGRDTQYF.

This rearrangement joins TRBV4-1 to TRBJ1-6, with D uncertain. The CDR3 runs 15 residues. Per germline, CDR1 MGHRA and CDR2 YSYEKL. Trimming took off 6 bases at V and 5 bases at J, with 14 bases between the two ends. The CDR3: CASRIGGGDNSPLHF. The CDR3 coding sequence is TGCGCCAGCAGGATTGGAGGAGGAGATAATTCACCCCTCCACTTT.